This T cell receptor beta chain was captured in a study of control samples from healthy donors and cancer patients. Germline V gene data show CDR1 as SEHNR and CDR2 as FQNEAQ (reference sequence). V shed 5 bases and J 5 bases; nucleotides not matched to a gene: 10. This CDR3 spans 15 amino acids. Sequenced by immunoSEQ multiplex PCR; TCRdb stores in-frame clones only, minus some. The repertoire holds 130,000 or so clones, just under 95% seen once, with 13% to 15% in the top ten. The V and J genes are TRBV7-9 and TRBJ2-5; 8 nucleotides agree with TRBD1. Sequencing used PBMCs. This TCR was sampled from a man in his sixties with colorectal cancer. The CDR3 sequence is CASSKETGVGETQYF. CDR3 nucleotides: TGTGCCAGCAGCAAAGAGACAGGGGTCGGCGAGACCCAGTACTTC. Filled out from reference TRBV7-9 and TRBJ2-5, the complete variable domain reads DTGVSQNPRHKITKRGQNVTFRCDPISEHNRLYWYRQTLGQGPEFLTYFQNEAQLEKSRLLSDRFSAERPKGSFSTLEIQRTEQGDSAMYLCASSKETGVGETQYFGPGTRLLVL.